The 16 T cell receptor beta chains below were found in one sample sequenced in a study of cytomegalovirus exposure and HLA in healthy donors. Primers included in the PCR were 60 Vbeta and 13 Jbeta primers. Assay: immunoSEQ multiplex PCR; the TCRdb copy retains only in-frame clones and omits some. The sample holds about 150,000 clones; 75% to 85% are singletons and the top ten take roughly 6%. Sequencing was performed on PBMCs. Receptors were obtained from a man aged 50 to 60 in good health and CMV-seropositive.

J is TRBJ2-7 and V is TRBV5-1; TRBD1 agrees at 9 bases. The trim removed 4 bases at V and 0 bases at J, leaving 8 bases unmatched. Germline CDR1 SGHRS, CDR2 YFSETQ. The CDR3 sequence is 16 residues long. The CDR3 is CASSGDRERGSYEQYF. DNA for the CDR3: TGCGCCAGCAGCGGGGACAGGGAACGTGGCTCCTACGAGCAGTACTTC.

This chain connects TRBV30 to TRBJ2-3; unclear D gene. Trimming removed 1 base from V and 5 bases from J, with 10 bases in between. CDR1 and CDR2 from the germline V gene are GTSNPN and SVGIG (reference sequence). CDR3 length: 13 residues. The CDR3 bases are TGTGCCTGGAGTGGCGGCAATAGAGATACGCAGTATTTT. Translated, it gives CAWSGGNRDTQYF.

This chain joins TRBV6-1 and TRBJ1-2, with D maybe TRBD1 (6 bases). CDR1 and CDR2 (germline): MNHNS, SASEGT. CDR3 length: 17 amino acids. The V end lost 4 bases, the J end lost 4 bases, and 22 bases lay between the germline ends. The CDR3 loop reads CASSGGPDWDIPYGYTF. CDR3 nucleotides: TGTGCCAGCAGTGGGGGGCCCGACTGGGACATCCCCTATGGCTACACCTTC.

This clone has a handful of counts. CDR3 nucleotide sequence: TGTGCCAGCAGCGTAGAGCGGGAGGGCTTCTACGAGCAGTACTTC. This encodes CASSVEREGFYEQYF. This sequence joins TRBV9 and TRBJ2-7; 10 bases agree with TRBD2. Losses at the gene ends were 0 bases for V and 3 bases for J; bases not matched to a gene: 3. Germline V gene sequence: CDR1 SGDLS, CDR2 YYNGEE. This CDR3 is 15 amino acids long.

The CDR3 sequence: CASSGTRYEGANVLTF. DNA for the CDR3: TGCGCCAGCAGTGGGACTAGATACGAGGGGGCCAACGTCCTGACTTTC. V usage is TRBV10-1 and J usage is TRBJ2-6, with TRBD2 matching 7 bases. Germline V gives CDR1 WNHNN, CDR2 SYGVQD (reference sequence). The CDR3 has 16 residues. V was clipped by 4 bases and J by 4 bases; unmatched bases: 7.

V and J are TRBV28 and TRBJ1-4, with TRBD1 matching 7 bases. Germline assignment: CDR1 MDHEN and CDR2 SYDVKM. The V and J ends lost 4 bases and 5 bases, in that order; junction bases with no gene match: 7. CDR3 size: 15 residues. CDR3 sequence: CASSYDRDPNEKLFF. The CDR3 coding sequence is TGTGCCAGCAGTTACGACAGGGACCCGAATGAAAAACTGTTTTTT.

Written as DNA, the CDR3 is TGTGCCAGCAGTTTGTACCGCAGGAGGGAGACCCAGTACTTC. Translated: CASSLYRRRETQYF. The V gene is TRBV28, the J gene TRBJ2-5; D possibly corresponds to TRBD2 (5 bases). Trimming removed 3 bases at V and 5 bases at J, with 13 bases between. This CDR3 is built from 14 residues. Germline V gene lookup returns CDR1 MDHEN and CDR2 SYDVKM.

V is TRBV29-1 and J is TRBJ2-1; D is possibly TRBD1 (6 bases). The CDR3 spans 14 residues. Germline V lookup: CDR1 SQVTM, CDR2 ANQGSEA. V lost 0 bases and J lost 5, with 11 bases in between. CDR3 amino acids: CSVEDGGIHNEQFF. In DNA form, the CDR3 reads TGCAGCGTTGAAGATGGGGGCATACACAATGAGCAGTTCTTC.

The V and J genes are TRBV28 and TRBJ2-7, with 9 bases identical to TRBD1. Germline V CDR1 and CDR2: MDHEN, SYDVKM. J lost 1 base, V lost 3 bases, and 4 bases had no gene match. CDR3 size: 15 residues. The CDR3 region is CASSFGTGWSYEQYF. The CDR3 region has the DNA TGTGCCAGCAGTTTCGGGACAGGGTGGTCCTACGAGCAGTACTTC.

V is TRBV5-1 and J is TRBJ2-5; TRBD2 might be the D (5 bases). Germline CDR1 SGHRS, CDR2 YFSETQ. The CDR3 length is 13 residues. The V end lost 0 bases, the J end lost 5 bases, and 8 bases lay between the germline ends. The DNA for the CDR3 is TGCGCCAGCAGCTTGGGGGAGATGGAGACCCAGTACTTC. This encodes CASSLGEMETQYF.

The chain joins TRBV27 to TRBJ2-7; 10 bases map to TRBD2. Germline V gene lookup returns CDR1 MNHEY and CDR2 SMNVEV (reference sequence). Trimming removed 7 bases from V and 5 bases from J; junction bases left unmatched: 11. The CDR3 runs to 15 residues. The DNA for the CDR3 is TGTGCCAGCACCCATCAAGCGGGAGGGTTGCACGAGCAGTACTTC. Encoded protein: CASTHQAGGLHEQYF.

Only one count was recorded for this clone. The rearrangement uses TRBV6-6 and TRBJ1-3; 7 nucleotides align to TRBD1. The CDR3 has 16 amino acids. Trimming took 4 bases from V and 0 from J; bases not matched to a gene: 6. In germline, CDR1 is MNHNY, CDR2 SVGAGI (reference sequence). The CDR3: CASSLGQAASGNTIYF. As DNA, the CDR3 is TGTGCCAGCAGTTTAGGACAGGCAGCCTCTGGAAACACCATATATTTT.

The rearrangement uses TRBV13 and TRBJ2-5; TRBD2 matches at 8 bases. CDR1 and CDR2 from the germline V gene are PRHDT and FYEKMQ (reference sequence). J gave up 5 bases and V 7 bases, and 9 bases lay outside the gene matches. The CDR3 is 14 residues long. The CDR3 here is CASNRRGLGETQYF. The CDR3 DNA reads TGTGCCAGCAACCGAAGGGGACTAGGGGAGACCCAGTACTTC.

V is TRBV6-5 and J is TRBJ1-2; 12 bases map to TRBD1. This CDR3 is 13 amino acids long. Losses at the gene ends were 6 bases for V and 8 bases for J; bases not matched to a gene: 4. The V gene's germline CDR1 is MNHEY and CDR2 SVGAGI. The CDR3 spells CASSRGTGGGYTF. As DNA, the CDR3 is TGTGCCAGCAGCCGAGGGACAGGGGGCGGCTACACCTTC.

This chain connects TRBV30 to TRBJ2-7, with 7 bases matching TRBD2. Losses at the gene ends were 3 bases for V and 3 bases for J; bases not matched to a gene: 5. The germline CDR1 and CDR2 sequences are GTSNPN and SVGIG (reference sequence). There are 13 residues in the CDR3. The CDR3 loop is CAWRGSGYYEQYF. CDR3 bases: TGTGCCTGGAGAGGTAGCGGGTACTACGAGCAGTACTTC.

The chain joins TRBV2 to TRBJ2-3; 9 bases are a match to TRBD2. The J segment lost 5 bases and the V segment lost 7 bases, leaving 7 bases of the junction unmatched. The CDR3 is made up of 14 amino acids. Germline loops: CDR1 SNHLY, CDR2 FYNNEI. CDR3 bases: TGTGCCAGCACGACTAGCGGAAGAGGAGATACGCAGTATTTT. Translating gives CASTTSGRGDTQYF. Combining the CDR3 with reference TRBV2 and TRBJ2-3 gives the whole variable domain EPEVTQTPSHQVTQMGQEVILRCVPISNHLYFYWYRQILGQKVEFLVSFYNNEISEKSEIFDDQFSVERPDGSNFTLKIRSTKLEDSAMYFCASTTSGRGDTQYFGPGTRLTVL.